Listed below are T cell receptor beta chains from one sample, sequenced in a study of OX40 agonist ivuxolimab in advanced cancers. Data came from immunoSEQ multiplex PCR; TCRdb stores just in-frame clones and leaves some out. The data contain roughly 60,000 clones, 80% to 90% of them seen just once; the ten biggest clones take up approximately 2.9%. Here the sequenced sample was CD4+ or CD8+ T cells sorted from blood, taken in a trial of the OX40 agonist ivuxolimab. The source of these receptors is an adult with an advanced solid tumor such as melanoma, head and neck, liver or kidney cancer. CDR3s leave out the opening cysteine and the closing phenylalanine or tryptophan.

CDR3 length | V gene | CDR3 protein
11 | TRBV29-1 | SVEDMMNTEAF
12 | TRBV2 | ASTGGRWSTEAF
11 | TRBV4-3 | ASSQAWNTEAF
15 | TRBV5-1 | ASTRGLYLSGANVLT
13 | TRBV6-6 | ASSTPGQGGDEQF
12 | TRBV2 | ASRAQGAGTEAF
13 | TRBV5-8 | ASSLRTGGTDTQY
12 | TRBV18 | ASSPGIYATEAF
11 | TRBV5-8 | ASSLDKEETQY
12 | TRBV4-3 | ASSHDRAGETQY
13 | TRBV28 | ASSALGGGNTEAF
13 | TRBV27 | ASSLRGVNSYEQY
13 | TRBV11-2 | ASSLGQGGAYGYT
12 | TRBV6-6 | ASSYQGSGEKLF
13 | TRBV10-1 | ASSTGTPNTGELF
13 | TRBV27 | ASSRTSTSTGELF
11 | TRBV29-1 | SIQGAPGYEQY
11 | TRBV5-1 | ASNRGGTDTQY
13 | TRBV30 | AWSVGMVMNTEAF
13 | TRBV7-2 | ASTLATSGVYEQY
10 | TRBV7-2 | ASSLDGGELF
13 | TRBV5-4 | ASKPAGFLQSPLH
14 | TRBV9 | ASSRSGGASGDTQY
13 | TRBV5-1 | ASSRGQGSQETQY
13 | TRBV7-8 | ASFGPSGTNDEQF
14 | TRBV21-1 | ASSSRGDRGHYGYT
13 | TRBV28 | ASSSAERMNTEAF
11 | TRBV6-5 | ASNPQTSGEEY
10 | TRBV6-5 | ASSLDRRVAF
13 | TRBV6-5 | ASSPPGQGYNEQF
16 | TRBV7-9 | ASSPGEERAAGANVLT
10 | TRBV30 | AWSVLDTEAF
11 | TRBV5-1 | ASSTTGAYEQY
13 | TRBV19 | ASSIRGLSYNEQF
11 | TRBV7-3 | ASSPVGSYEQY
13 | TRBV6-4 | ASSDGNRGTGGYT
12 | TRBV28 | ASLDSGGREKLF
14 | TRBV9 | ASSALGPSSYNEQF
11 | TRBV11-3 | ASSFRFSNEQY
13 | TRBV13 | ASSPPPGSSYEQY
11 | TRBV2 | ASSQGVTGELF
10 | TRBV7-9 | ASSSLYTEAF
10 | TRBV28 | ASSSGIEPQH
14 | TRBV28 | ASSPSGATLNTEAF